A single sample is the source of the 28 T cell receptor beta chains below, sequenced in a study of response to subunit inactivated influenza vaccine. TCRdb re-called the RT-PCR reads with MiXCR, one entry per CDR3 protein. The table shows 700,000 to 900,000 distinct CDR3 sequences, with over 20% occurring only once. Sequenced material: PBMCs from blood, taken 5 days after vaccination. The source of these receptors is a man between 50 and 59 years old who received an inactivated influenza vaccine.

The chain uses TRBV12-3 or TRBV12-4 and TRBJ2-1, with a tentative D call TRBD2 (5 bases). This CDR3 comprises 15 residues. The V gene lost 3 bases and the J gene lost 5 bases, with 14 bases spanning the gap. The DNA of the CDR3 is TGTGCCAGCAGTTTTCGAGGGCGAAACGACAATGAGCAGTTCTTC. Its translation: CASSFRGRNDNEQFF.

J is TRBJ2-1 and V is TRBV5-1, with a weak D call TRBD2 (5 bases). Trimming pared 0 bases from V and 12 bases from J, leaving 19 bases between. Germline values: CDR1 SGHRS, CDR2 YFSETQ. This CDR3 comprises 15 residues. CDR3 region: CASSLDGSEGVGQFF. The CDR3 DNA reads TGCGCCAGCAGCTTGGACGGGTCAGAGGGAGTCGGGCAGTTCTTC.

In DNA form, the CDR3 reads TGCGCCAGCCGGGGGGACTCAGCGGGAACGGGCACTGAAGCTTTCTTT. Its protein product is CASRGDSAGTGTEAFF. The chain links TRBV5-1 to TRBJ1-1, with D possibly being TRBD1 (5 bases). Germline CDR1 SGHRS, CDR2 YFSETQ. The CDR3 sequence is 16 residues long. V dropped 7 bases and J dropped 4 bases, with 23 bases sitting between them.

The chain is built from TRBV7-6 and TRBJ2-3; D unresolved. The germline V gene has CDR1 SGHVS and CDR2 FNYEAQ. V lost 1 base and J lost 0, with 11 bases in between. The CDR3 is 16 residues long. The CDR3 DNA follows: TGTGCCAGCAGCTTAGGTCCGGACGGGAGCACAGATACGCAGTATTTT. This translates into CASSLGPDGSTDTQYF.

The chain joins TRBV28 to TRBJ2-7, with a tentative D call TRBD2 (6 bases). The CDR3 runs to 14 residues. CDR1 MDHEN and CDR2 SYDVKM come from the germline V gene. The germline V and J ends were trimmed by 5 bases and 1 base, with 12 bases remaining between them. DNA of the CDR3: TGTGCCAGCAGTCGCAGCGGGCGGTCCTACGAGCAGTACTTC. Its translation is CASSRSGRSYEQYF.

A note on this clonotype: The junction differs from germline at one of its ends, possibly a read error. The rearrangement joins TRBV15 to TRBJ2-1; D possibly matches TRBD1 or TRBD2 (5 bases each). Germline V gene data show CDR1 as LNHNV and CDR2 as YYDKDF (reference sequence). This CDR3 has 15 amino acids. Here the CDR3 reads CATSRDGTSGREQSF. The CDR3 DNA is TGTGCCACCAGCAGAGACGGGACCTCCGGACGTGAGCAGTCCTTC.

The chain is built from TRBV5-6 and TRBJ2-7; TRBD2 is a possible D gene (6 bases). Trimming cost V 0 bases and J 5 bases, with 9 bases left between them. The CDR3 totals 13 residues. Germline V CDR1 and CDR2: SGHDT, YYEEEE. CDR3 sequence reads: CASSLAWEDEQYF. For the CDR3, the DNA is TGTGCCAGCAGCTTGGCGTGGGAGGACGAGCAGTACTTC.

The chain combines TRBV20-1 with TRBJ1-1; TRBD1 agrees at 7 bases. Germline V gene data show CDR1 as DFQATT and CDR2 as SNEGSKA (reference sequence). J lost 5 bases, V lost 0 bases, and 6 bases had no gene match. The CDR3 spans 14 residues. For the CDR3, the DNA is TGCAGTGCTAGAGATGGATCGACAGGGACTGAAGCTTTCTTT. Its protein is CSARDGSTGTEAFF.

The chain uses TRBV4-2 and TRBJ2-1; D is undetermined. This CDR3 spans 15 amino acids. Trimming shortened V by 0 bases and J by 1 base, and 7 bases separated the two germline ends. Germline V gene sequence: CDR1 LGHNA, CDR2 YNFKEQ. CDR3 loop: CASSQDTPSYNEQFF. CDR3 DNA: TGTGCCAGCAGCCAAGATACGCCATCCTACAATGAGCAGTTCTTC.

The V and J genes are TRBV3-1 and TRBJ2-7, with D unresolved. The ends were cut back, 4 bases at V and 2 bases at J, with 12 bases in the middle. Germline V gene sequence: CDR1 LGHDT, CDR2 YNNKEL (reference sequence). The CDR3 consists of 14 residues. CDR3 amino acids: CASSPAPPPYEQYF. The CDR3, as DNA: TGTGCCAGCAGCCCAGCCCCACCCCCCTACGAGCAGTACTTC.

This chain links TRBV28 with TRBJ1-2, with 7 bases aligning to TRBD1. This CDR3 spans 15 amino acids. With V trimmed by 4 bases and J by 4 bases, 9 bases remained unmatched. Germline-derived CDR1 and CDR2 are MDHEN and SYDVKM. The CDR3 nucleotides read TGTGCCAGCAGTTCCCCAGAGGGGGCCGTCTATGGCTACACCTTC. Its protein is CASSSPEGAVYGYTF.

This clonotype showed up many times. The chain links TRBV4-2 to TRBJ2-3, with D unresolved. CDR1 and CDR2 from the germline V gene are LGHNA and YNFKEQ. This CDR3 comprises 14 residues. V was clipped by 0 bases and J by 0 bases, with 4 bases between them. The CDR3 DNA reads TGTGCCAGCAGCCAAGATGGAAGCACAGATACGCAGTATTTT. This gives the protein CASSQDGSTDTQYF.

This sequence joins TRBV6-2 or TRBV6-3 and TRBJ2-7, with TRBD1 matching 8 bases. V lost 0 bases to trimming and J lost 3 bases; unmatched junction nucleotides: 7. Germline-derived CDR1 and CDR2 are MNHEY and SVGEGT. This CDR3 spans 16 amino acids. CDR3 nucleotide sequence: TGTGCCAGCAGTTACTCAACGCTGACAGGGGACTACGAGCAGTACTTC. It yields the protein CASSYSTLTGDYEQYF.

This clonotype has only a few counts. The chain recombines TRBV4-2 with TRBJ1-1, with D hard to call. The CDR3 sequence is 12 residues long. Germline V gene sequence: CDR1 LGHNA, CDR2 YNFKEQ. V was shortened by 0 bases and J by 11 bases, with 10 bases between the two germline ends. CDR3 sequence: CASSQDLRLAFF. As DNA, the CDR3 is TGTGCCAGCAGCCAAGATCTCCGTTTGGCTTTCTTT.

This rearrangement joins TRBV2 to TRBJ1-4; 8 bases line up with TRBD1. The length of the CDR3 is 15 residues. The J segment lost 2 bases and the V segment lost 3 bases, leaving 2 bases of the junction unmatched. The V gene's germline CDR1 is SNHLY and CDR2 FYNNEI. The CDR3 bases are TGTGCCAGCAGTGACAGGGGGCGGACTAATGAAAAACTGTTTTTT. Translation gives CASSDRGRTNEKLFF.

This clonotype has a handful of counts. The gene calls are TRBV7-9 and TRBJ2-1, with D possibly TRBD1 on 5 matching bases. The CDR3 covers 16 residues. Germline CDR1 and CDR2: SEHNR and FQNEAQ (reference sequence). V gave up 3 bases and J gave up 4 bases, with 16 bases separating them. The CDR3 DNA is TGTGCCAGCAGCTTTGGTGGGCAGGGCGCTTACAATGAGCAGTTCTTC. The encoded protein is CASSFGGQGAYNEQFF. Based on the CDR3 plus reference TRBV7-9 and TRBJ2-1, the full variable domain is DTGVSQNPRHKITKRGQNVTFRCDPISEHNRLYWYRQTLGQGPEFLTYFQNEAQLEKSRLLSDRFSAERPKGSFSTLEIQRTEQGDSAMYLCASSFGGQGAYNEQFFGPGTRLTVL.

This clonotype was detected a few times. CDR3 residues: CSAEKGIQEAFF. CDR3 bases: TGCAGTGCTGAAAAGGGGATTCAGGAAGCTTTCTTT. The gene calls are TRBV20-1 and TRBJ1-1, with a weak D call TRBD1 (5 bases). This CDR3 is built from 12 residues. V lost 5 bases and J 8 bases, leaving 15 bases between the germline ends. Germline V CDR1 and CDR2: DFQATT, SNEGSKA (reference sequence).

This clonotype was seen a handful of times. The chain combines TRBV24-1 with TRBJ2-3; no reliable D call. This CDR3 is 15 amino acids long. Germline-derived CDR1 and CDR2 are KGHDR and SFDVKD. Trimming took off 3 bases at V and 3 bases at J, with 12 bases between the two ends. CDR3 region: CATSDHRARTDTQYF. DNA of the CDR3: TGTGCCACCAGTGATCACCGGGCCAGAACAGATACGCAGTATTTT.

This chain links TRBV5-1 with TRBJ2-1, with D maybe TRBD1 (6 bases). Germline V gives CDR1 SGHRS, CDR2 YFSETQ. The CDR3 spans 16 residues. V dropped 0 bases and J dropped 0 bases, with 10 bases sitting between them. CDR3 loop: CASSLGQGSSYNEQFF. CDR3 DNA: TGCGCCAGCAGCTTGGGGCAGGGGAGCTCCTACAATGAGCAGTTCTTC.

The rearrangement uses TRBV6-5 and TRBJ2-2; TRBD1 agrees at 9 bases. J lost 7 bases, V lost 0 bases, and 3 bases had no gene match. The CDR3 spans 15 residues. Per germline, CDR1 MNHEY and CDR2 SVGAGI. The CDR3 DNA is TGTGCCAGCAGTTACTCAGGGACAGGGTACGGGGAGCTGTTTTTT. Translation gives CASSYSGTGYGELFF.

V usage is TRBV5-1 and J usage is TRBJ1-1; D ambiguous. Germline lookup yields CDR1 SGHRS and CDR2 YFSETQ. V was clipped by 4 bases and J by 0 bases, with 10 bases between them. CDR3 length: 14 amino acids. The CDR3 DNA sequence: TGCGCCAGCAGCGCCGCGGTGATGAACACTGAAGCTTTCTTT. Encoded protein: CASSAAVMNTEAFF.

This clonotype was counted many times. The chain has TRBV20-1 and TRBJ2-7, with a weak D call TRBD1 (6 bases). Trimming shortened V by 1 base and J by 2 bases, and 15 bases separated the two germline ends. The CDR3 sequence is 15 residues long. Per the germline V gene, CDR1 is DFQATT and CDR2 is SNEGSKA (reference sequence). The CDR3 region is CSARAARGVTYEQYF. Here the CDR3 DNA reads TGCAGTGCTAGAGCCGCCAGGGGAGTTACCTACGAGCAGTACTTC.

Only a few counts were recorded for this clonotype. J is TRBJ2-1 and V is TRBV20-1; D is unclear. CDR3 size: 12 residues. Trimming removed 2 bases at V and 8 bases at J, with 10 bases between. Germline CDR1 and CDR2: DFQATT and SNEGSKA (reference sequence). The CDR3 DNA is TGCAGTGCTAGAAGTCTAGTCTATGAGCAGTTCTTC. Translation: CSARSLVYEQFF.

This chain links TRBV6-5 with TRBJ1-6; 7 bases fit TRBD1. The CDR3 has 15 amino acids. V was pared by 4 bases and J by 9 bases, with 9 bases of the junction left unmatched. The germline V gene encodes CDR1 MNHEY and CDR2 SVGAGI. Written as DNA, the CDR3 is TGTGCCAGCAGTTCCTCGGGACAGCTTGGTTCACCCCTCCACTTT. Translated, it gives CASSSSGQLGSPLHF.

The chain uses TRBV3-1 and TRBJ2-3; 7 bases fit TRBD2. CDR3 length equals 15 residues. After removal of 2 bases from V and 4 bases from J, the junction contained 6 bases not matched to a gene. CDR1 is LGHDT and CDR2 is YNNKEL in the germline V gene (reference sequence). This chain's CDR3 is CASSQYREVPDTQYF. The CDR3 DNA follows: TGTGCCAGCAGCCAATACCGGGAGGTCCCAGATACGCAGTATTTT.

V usage is TRBV7-9 and J usage is TRBJ2-3; D not certain. CDR1 is SEHNR and CDR2 is FQNEAQ in the germline V gene (reference sequence). The CDR3 covers 16 residues. With 0 bases removed from V and 2 bases from J, the gap between germline ends came to 12 bases. CDR3 in DNA: TGTGCCAGCAGCTTAGCGAATGGCGTCCTCACAGATACGCAGTATTTT. Residues: CASSLANGVLTDTQYF.

There are a few counts of this clonotype. The CDR3 is CSAPDARTGNTEAFF. The CDR3 DNA reads TGCAGTGCTCCAGACGCTCGGACAGGGAACACTGAAGCTTTCTTT. The chain joins TRBV20-1 to TRBJ1-1, with 7 bases matching TRBD1. With 5 bases clipped from V and 1 base from J, the junction kept 10 bases outside the gene matches. The CDR3 length is 15 residues. CDR1 is DFQATT and CDR2 is SNEGSKA in the germline V gene (reference sequence).

This clonotype was detected many times. The chain carries TRBV5-1 and TRBJ2-3; D is unresolved. V was shortened by 4 bases and J by 4 bases, with 7 bases between the two germline ends. The CDR3 is 12 residues long. Germline loops: CDR1 SGHRS, CDR2 YFSETQ. CDR3 loop: CASSPQSDTQYF. CDR3 bases: TGCGCCAGCAGCCCTCAGTCAGATACGCAGTATTTT. The whole variable domain, filled in from reference TRBV5-1 and TRBJ2-3, reads KAGVTQTPRYLIKTRGQQVTLSCSPISGHRSVSWYQQTPGQGLQFLFEYFSETQRNKGNFPGRFSGRQFSNSRSEMNVSTLELGDSALYLCASSPQSDTQYFGPGTRLTVL.